The 2 T cell receptor beta chains listed next were all sequenced from one sample in a study of T cells in Graves' hyperthyroidism and ophthalmopathy. RNA transcripts provided the source from which TCR beta CDR3 regions were amplified. The HTBI primer set served for first-round RT-PCR of the TCR CDR3. TCRdb recomputed calls from the multiplex PCR reads with MiXCR, one row per CDR3 protein. The sample includes under 350,000 distinct CDR3 sequences, approximately 12% of them seen just once. The sequenced material came from blood. The receptor set was obtained from a woman in her 30s with Graves' hyperthyroidism that later progressed to Graves' ophthalmopathy.

This clonotype was recorded at least ten times. The rearrangement uses TRBV6-5 and TRBJ2-7, with 7 bases that match TRBD2. The V gene's germline CDR1 is MNHEY and CDR2 SVGAGI. The V segment lost 2 bases and the J segment 3 bases; nucleotides outside the gene matches: 13. The CDR3 totals 17 residues. CDR3 protein: CASSYGGERKSFYEQYF. The CDR3 coding sequence is TGTGCCAGCAGTTACGGGGGGGAAAGAAAGAGTTTCTACGAGCAGTACTTC.

This clonotype has a count of ten or more. The V call is TRBV20-1, the J call TRBJ2-5, with D uncertain. CDR3 length: 12 residues. CDR1 is DFQATT, CDR2 SNEGSKA, per germline (reference sequence). Trimming stripped 0 bases from V and 5 bases from J, with 7 bases between. CDR3 protein: CSARDLGETQYF. In nucleotides, the CDR3 is TGCAGTGCTAGAGATCTGGGGGAGACCCAGTACTTC.